This is a list of T cell receptor beta chains from one sample in a study of T cell responses to AZD1222 COVID-19 vaccine. The method was immunoSEQ multiplex PCR; TCRdb's version includes in-frame clones alone and lacks a portion of them. Of around 270,000 clones in the sample, about 94% were seen once. The specimen was peripheral blood, collected 28 days after the second AZD1222 dose. These receptors originate from an adult who received the AZD1222 COVID-19 vaccine. Each CDR3 is given without its conserved first and last residue. A clone size is listed for some rows: how often the clone was seen (once, few, many), or a class if it is expanded.

V gene	clone size	CDR3 protein
TRBV7-3	once	ASSWDSGDTEAF
TRBV19	.	ASSGGINQPQH
TRBV28	.	ASGGGGSYEQY
TRBV9	.	ASSVASGVYYEQY
TRBV5-5	.	ASSLGLDYNEQF
TRBV10-3	.	AISDGVYNEQF
TRBV15	.	ATSRDPRGRQETQY
TRBV27	.	ASSSGRAAGELF
TRBV5-1	.	ASSVWGREDTQY
TRBV6-5	.	ASSYRGEAF
TRBV19	.	ASSMGQGYTQY
TRBV2	.	ASKRDSVLSGANVLT
TRBV6-5	.	ASSTGGIYGYT
TRBV19	.	ASTHRGGDYT
TRBV28	.	ASSPAGVKGYT
TRBV25-1	.	ASSVTGTGGEKLF
TRBV27	.	ASTTGGTDTQY
TRBV19	.	ASTPVGRGTQY
TRBV6-5	.	ASSLPTGGLNEQF
TRBV3-1/TRBV3-2	.	ASSQGDSIHGYT
TRBV7-9	.	ASSLRRGHEAF
TRBV7-2	.	ASSLRFLDTEAF